The rows below give T cell receptor beta chains drawn from one sample of a study of metastatic and nonmetastatic thyroid tumors. TCRdb re-analyzed the PCR reads using MiXCR. The sample contains thousands of clones, 25% to 30% of which appear only once. Sequenced sample: adjacent normal tissue. The receptors originated from a female donor with papillary thyroid cancer or a benign thyroid nodule (not recorded which). Some clones in this sample may be carry-over from other donors' samples. Both conserved end residues are part of each CDR3. A D gene is named only where the DNA matches it firmly. Clone size is not always given. Where it is, it says once, few, many or a class for expanded clones.

J gene,V gene,D gene,clone size,CDR3 DNA,CDR3 protein
TRBJ2-7,TRBV6-1,NA,few,TGTGATCCAGCGCAGGTTGCGGGCCGGCTCCACGAGCAGTACTTC,CDPAQVAGRLHEQYF
TRBJ1-1,TRBV28,NA,large,TGTGCCACGCTAGGGAGGATGAACACTGAAGCTTTCTTT,CATLGRMNTEAFF
TRBJ2-5,TRBV11-2,TRBD2,NA,TGTGCCAGCAGCCCGCCCGGTCAGGCTAGCGGGAGGGAGACCCAGTACTTC,CASSPPGQASGRETQYF
TRBJ1-2,TRBV20-1,TRBD1,NA,TGCAGTGCTAGAGATCCGGGACAGGGCCCCTATGGCTACACCTTC,CSARDPGQGPYGYTF
TRBJ1-3,TRBV7-8,TRBD1,once,TGTGCCAGCAGCAGGTCACAGGGGATAGCAAACACCATATATTTT,CASSRSQGIANTIYF
TRBJ1-2,TRBV19,NA,medium-sized,TGTGCCAGTAGTAGGGGCGTTGCCGCAAACTATGGCTACACCTTC,CASSRGVAANYGYTF
TRBJ1-6,TRBV6-1,TRBD1,NA,TGTGCCAGCACCGGACAGGGGGGTTCACCCCTCCACTTT,CASTGQGGSPLHF
TRBJ1-2,TRBV3-1,NA,NA,TGTGCCAGCAGCCTTGCATCGGTAAATTCGCATGGCTACACCTTC,CASSLASVNSHGYTF
TRBJ1-2,TRBV6-1,NA,few,TGTGCCAGCAGACAGGGATTTAACTATGGCTACACCTTC,CASRQGFNYGYTF
TRBJ2-3,TRBV20-1,NA,medium-sized,TGCAGTGCTAGGCTAGTTGTCACAGATACGCAGTATTTT,CSARLVVTDTQYF
TRBJ1-1,TRBV7-9,NA,NA,TGTGCCAGCAGCTCCAAGGGGGGTGGGCAGGCTGAAGCTTTCTTT,CASSSKGGGQAEAFF
TRBJ1-4,TRBV7-2,TRBD1,medium-sized,TGTGCCAGCAGCACCCAGGGACAGGCTAATGAAAAACTGTTTTTT,CASSTQGQANEKLFF
TRBJ1-1,TRBV5-1,NA,NA,TGCGCCAGCAGCTTGGGGGACCCGACGGGTGAAGCTTTCTTT,CASSLGDPTGEAFF
TRBJ2-1,TRBV20-1,TRBD2,large,TGCAGTGCTAGAGATCCAGGTAGCGGGCCCTTAGAGCAGTTCTTC,CSARDPGSGPLEQFF
TRBJ2-5,TRBV20-1,NA,many,TGCAGTGTAAGAGCCAGATTCCAAGAGACCCAGTACTTC,CSVRARFQETQYF
TRBJ2-7,TRBV28,TRBD2,many,TGTGCCAGCAGGTCGGGGGGTCCGGGGGAGCAGTACTTC,CASRSGGPGEQYF
TRBJ1-2,TRBV27,TRBD1,large,TGTGCCAGCAGTTTATCACCAGGGGGCTATGGCTACACCTTC,CASSLSPGGYGYTF
TRBJ2-3,TRBV2,NA,few,TGTGCCAGCAGTGAGACGGGGTCTAGCACAGATACGCAGTATTTT,CASSETGSSTDTQYF
TRBJ2-1,TRBV20-1,TRBD2,NA,TGCAGTGCCGTGACTGGGACTAGCGGGGACAATGAGCAGTTCTTC,CSAVTGTSGDNEQFF
TRBJ1-6,TRBV9,NA,medium-sized,TGTGCCAGCAGCGTTAGGGTGGGAAATTCACCCCTCCACTTT,CASSVRVGNSPLHF
TRBJ1-1,TRBV20-1,TRBD1,once,TGCAGTGCCGACAGGGGGCTCGGAACTGGAGCTTCCTTT,CSADRGLGTGASF
TRBJ2-7,TRBV20-1,TRBD2,large,TGCAGTGCTAGAGCCGATCCGCGGGAGACGTCCCTTAGCCCCTACGAGCAGTACTTC,CSARADPRETSLSPYEQYF
TRBJ2-7,TRBV12-3/TRBV12-4,TRBD1,few,TGTGCCAGCAGCCACCTAATGTCAGGGACAGCCTACGAGCAGTACTTC,CASSHLMSGTAYEQYF
TRBJ2-1,TRBV6-1,NA,few,TGTGCCAGCAGTGAAGACACAGTAGGGGAGGATGAGCAGTTCTTC,CASSEDTVGEDEQFF
TRBJ2-2,TRBV6-1,NA,few,TGTGCCAGCAGTGCGTCCACCGGGGAGCTGTTTTTT,CASSASTGELFF